This TCR beta chain stems from a study of T cell clusters in autoimmune cytopenias. Study-wide context: TRB sequencing had a median approximately 52,000 reads and about 2,400 distinct clonotypes per sample.

Measured by frequency, this clonotype is medium-sized. The CDR3 runs 13 residues. TRB amplification used 250 ng of peripheral blood genomic DNA. Multiplex touch-down PCR amplified TRB using TRB-A and TRB-B pools in one tube. Reprocessing the multiplex PCR reads, TCRdb reports a single entry for every CDR3 protein and omits DNA. Its table records about 2,000 distinct CDR3 sequences. This chain links TRBV12-3 or TRBV12-4 with TRBJ2-4; TCRdb names TRBD1, which stays unverified in the absence of DNA. The sample taken for sequencing was peripheral blood. The source of this sequence is a human donor with an autoimmune cytopenia or autoimmune hepatitis (not recorded which). The CDR3 sequence: CASSLTGDFIQYF.